This T cell receptor (beta chain) was profiled in a study of blood T cell repertoires in COVID-19. On the study more broadly: PBMCs, B-cell-depleted T cells, or T cells provided the cDNA or gDNA that made up the material.

Here immunoSEQ multiplex PCR was the method, and the copy in TCRdb shows in-frame clones only, minus some. The table has about 280,000 clones, about 89% seen once. The sequencing input was peripheral blood. The sequence was obtained from a man aged 40-49 years with acute or convalescent COVID-19.

The CDR3 reads CASQPGMGLDEQYF. The DNA for the CDR3 is TGTGCCAGCCAACCAGGGATGGGTCTGGACGAGCAGTACTTC. The chain recombines TRBV6-5 with TRBJ2-7; D possibly corresponds to TRBD1 (5 bases). Germline V gene sequence: CDR1 MNHEY, CDR2 SVGAGI. The V and J ends lost 8 bases and 5 bases respectively, with 19 bases between them. The CDR3 totals 14 residues.